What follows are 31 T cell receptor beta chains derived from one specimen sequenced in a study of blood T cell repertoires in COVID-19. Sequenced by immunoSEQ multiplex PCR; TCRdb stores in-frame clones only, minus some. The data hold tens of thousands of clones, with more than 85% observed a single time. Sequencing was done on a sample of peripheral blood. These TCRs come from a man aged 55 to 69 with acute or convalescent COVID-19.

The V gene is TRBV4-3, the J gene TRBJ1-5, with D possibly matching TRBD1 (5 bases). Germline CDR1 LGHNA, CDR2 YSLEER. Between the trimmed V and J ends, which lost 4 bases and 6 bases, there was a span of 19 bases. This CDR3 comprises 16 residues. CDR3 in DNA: TGCGCCAGCAGCCTAGATCTTCCAGGGATGGGTCAGCCCCAGCATTTT. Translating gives CASSLDLPGMGQPQHF.

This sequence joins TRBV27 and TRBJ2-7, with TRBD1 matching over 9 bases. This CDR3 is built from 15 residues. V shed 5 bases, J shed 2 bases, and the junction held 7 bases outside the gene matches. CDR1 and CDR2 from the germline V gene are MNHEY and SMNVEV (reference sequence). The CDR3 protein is CASSPLTGGTYEQYF. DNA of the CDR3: TGTGCCAGCAGTCCCTTGACAGGGGGAACCTACGAGCAGTACTTC.

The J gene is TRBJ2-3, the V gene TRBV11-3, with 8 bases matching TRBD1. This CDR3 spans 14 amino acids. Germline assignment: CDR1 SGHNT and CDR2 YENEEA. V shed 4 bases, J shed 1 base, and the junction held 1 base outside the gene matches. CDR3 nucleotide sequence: TGTGCCAGCAGCTGGGGACAGGGCACAGATACGCAGTATTTT. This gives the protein CASSWGQGTDTQYF.

The CDR3 DNA sequence: TGTGCCAGCAGTTCAATGACAGGGCGTGAAAAACTGTTTTTT. Amino acids: CASSSMTGREKLFF. The genes are TRBV27 and TRBJ1-4; 7 bases match TRBD1. The V gene's germline CDR1 is MNHEY and CDR2 SMNVEV (reference sequence). The CDR3 length is 14 residues. The V and J ends lost 4 bases and 7 bases, in that order; junction bases with no gene match: 6. The variable domain in full, with the rest retrieved from reference TRBV27 and TRBJ1-4, is EAQVTQNPRYLITVTGKKLTVTCSQNMNHEYMSWYRQDPGLGLRQIYYSMNVEVTDKGDVPEGYKVSRKEKRNFPLILESPSPNQTSLYFCASSSMTGREKLFFGSGTQLSVL.

DNA for the CDR3: TGCAGCGGAGCGGGAATGAGAGAGACCCAGTACTTC. Translating gives CSGAGMRETQYF. The chain joins TRBV29-1 to TRBJ2-5, with 7 bases that match TRBD2. V lost 7 bases to trimming and J lost 4 bases; unmatched junction nucleotides: 6. Germline values: CDR1 SQVTM, CDR2 ANQGSEA. The CDR3 runs to 12 residues. The complete variable domain, with remaining parts taken from reference TRBV29-1 and TRBJ2-5, reads SAVISQKPSRDICQRGTSLTIQCQVDSQVTMMFWYRQQPGQSLTLIATANQGSEATYESGFVIDKFPISRPNLTFSTLTVSNMSPEDSSIYLCSGAGMRETQYFGPGTRLLVL.

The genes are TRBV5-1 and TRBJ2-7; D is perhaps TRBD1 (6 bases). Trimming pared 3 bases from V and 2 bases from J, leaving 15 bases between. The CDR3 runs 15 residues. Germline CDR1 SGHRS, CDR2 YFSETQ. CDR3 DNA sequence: TGCGCCAGCAGCTACCAAGGGGGTAGCGCCTACGAGCAGTACTTC. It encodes CASSYQGGSAYEQYF.

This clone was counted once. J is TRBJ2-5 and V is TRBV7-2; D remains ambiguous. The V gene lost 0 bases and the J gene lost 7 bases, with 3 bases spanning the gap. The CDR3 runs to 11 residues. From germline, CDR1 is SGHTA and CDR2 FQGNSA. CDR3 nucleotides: TGTGCCAGCAGCTTAGCCTTGACCCAGTACTTC. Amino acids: CASSLALTQYF.

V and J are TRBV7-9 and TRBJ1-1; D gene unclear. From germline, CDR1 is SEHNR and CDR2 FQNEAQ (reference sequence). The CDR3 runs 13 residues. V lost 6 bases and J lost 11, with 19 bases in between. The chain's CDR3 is CASRVSSGERAFF. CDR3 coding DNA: TGTGCCAGCAGAGTATCTTCCGGGGAGAGGGCTTTCTTT.

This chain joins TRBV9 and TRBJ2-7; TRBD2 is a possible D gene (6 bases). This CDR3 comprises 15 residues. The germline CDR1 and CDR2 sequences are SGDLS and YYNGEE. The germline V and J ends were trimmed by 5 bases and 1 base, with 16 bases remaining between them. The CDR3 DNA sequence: TGTGCCAGCAGTGCCGGTAGCGGCCATTCCTACGAGCAGTACTTC. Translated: CASSAGSGHSYEQYF.

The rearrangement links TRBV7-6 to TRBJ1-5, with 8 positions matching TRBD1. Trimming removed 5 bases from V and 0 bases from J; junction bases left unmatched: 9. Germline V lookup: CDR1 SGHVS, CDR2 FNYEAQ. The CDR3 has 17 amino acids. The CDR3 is CASSPGTGSHSNQPQHF. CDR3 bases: TGTGCCAGCAGCCCCGGGACAGGATCTCATAGCAATCAGCCCCAGCATTTT.

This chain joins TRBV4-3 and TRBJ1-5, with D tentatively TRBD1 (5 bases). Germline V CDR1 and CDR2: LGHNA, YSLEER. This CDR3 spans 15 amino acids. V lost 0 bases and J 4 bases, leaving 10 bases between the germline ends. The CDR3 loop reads CASSQDRAGNQPQHF. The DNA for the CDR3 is TGCGCCAGCAGCCAAGATCGGGCAGGGAATCAGCCCCAGCATTTT.

The CDR3 DNA follows: TGTGCCAGCAGCTTAGTAAATCAGCCCCAGCATTTT. Translating gives CASSLVNQPQHF. The J gene is TRBJ1-5, the V gene TRBV7-8; no clear D. This CDR3 is 12 amino acids long. Trimming pared 1 base from V and 4 bases from J, leaving 2 bases between. Germline-derived CDR1 and CDR2 are SGHVS and FQNEAQ. Full variable domain (rest looked up from reference TRBV7-8 and TRBJ1-5): GAGVSQSPRYKVAKRGQDVALRCDPISGHVSLFWYQQALGQGPEFLTYFQNEAQLDKSGLPSDRFFAERPEGSVSTLKIQRTQQEDSAVYLCASSLVNQPQHFGDGTRLSIL.

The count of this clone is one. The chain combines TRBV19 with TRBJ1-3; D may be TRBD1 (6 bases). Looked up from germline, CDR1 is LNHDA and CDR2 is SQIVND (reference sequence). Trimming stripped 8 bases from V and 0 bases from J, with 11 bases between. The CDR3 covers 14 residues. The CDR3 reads CASRTGFSGNTIYF. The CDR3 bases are TGTGCCAGTCGAACAGGGTTCTCTGGAAACACCATATATTTT.

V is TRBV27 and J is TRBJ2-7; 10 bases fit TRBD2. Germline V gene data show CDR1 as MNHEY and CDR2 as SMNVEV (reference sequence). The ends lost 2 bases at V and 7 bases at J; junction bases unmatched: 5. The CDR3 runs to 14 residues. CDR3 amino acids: CASSLQREGREQYF. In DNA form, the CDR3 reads TGTGCCAGCAGTTTACAGCGGGAGGGCCGGGAGCAGTACTTC.

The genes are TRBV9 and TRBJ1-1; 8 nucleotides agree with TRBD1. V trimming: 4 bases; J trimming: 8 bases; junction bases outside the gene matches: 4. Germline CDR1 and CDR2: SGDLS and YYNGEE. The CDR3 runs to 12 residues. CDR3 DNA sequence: TGTGCCAGCAGCTCGAGGGACAGGGAAGCTTTCTTT. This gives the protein CASSSRDREAFF.

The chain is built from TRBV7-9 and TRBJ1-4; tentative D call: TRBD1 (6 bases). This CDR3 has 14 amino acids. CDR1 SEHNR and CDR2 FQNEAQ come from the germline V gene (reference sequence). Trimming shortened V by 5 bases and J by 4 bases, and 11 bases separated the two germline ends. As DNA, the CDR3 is TGTGCCAGCAGCGTGGACAGTTTTAATGAAAAACTGTTTTTT. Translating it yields CASSVDSFNEKLFF.

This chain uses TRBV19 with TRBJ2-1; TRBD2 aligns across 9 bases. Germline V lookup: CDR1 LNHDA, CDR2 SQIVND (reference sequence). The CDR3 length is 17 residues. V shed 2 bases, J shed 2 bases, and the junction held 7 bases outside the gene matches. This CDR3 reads CASSISLTSGTYNEQFF. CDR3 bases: TGTGCCAGTAGTATATCCCTGACTAGCGGAACCTACAATGAGCAGTTCTTC.

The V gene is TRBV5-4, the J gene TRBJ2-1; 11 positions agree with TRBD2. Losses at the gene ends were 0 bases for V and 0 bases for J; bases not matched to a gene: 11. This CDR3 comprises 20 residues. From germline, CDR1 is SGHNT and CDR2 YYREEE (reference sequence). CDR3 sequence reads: CASSLVRPGTSGRSYNEQFF. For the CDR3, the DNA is TGTGCCAGCAGCTTGGTGAGACCCGGGACTAGCGGACGCTCCTACAATGAGCAGTTCTTC.

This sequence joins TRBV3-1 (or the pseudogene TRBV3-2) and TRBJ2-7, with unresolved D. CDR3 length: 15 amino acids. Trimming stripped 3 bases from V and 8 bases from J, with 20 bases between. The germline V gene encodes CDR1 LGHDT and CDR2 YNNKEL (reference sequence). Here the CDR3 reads CASSHTAGSPSKQYF. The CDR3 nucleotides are TGTGCCAGCAGCCATACCGCCGGTAGTCCAAGTAAGCAGTACTTC.

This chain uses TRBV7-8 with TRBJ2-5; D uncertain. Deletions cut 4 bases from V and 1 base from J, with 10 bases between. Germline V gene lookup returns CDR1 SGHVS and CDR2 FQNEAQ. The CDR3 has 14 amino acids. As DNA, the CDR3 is TGTGCCAGCAGCTCGAGTCCCCTCCAAGAGACCCAGTACTTC. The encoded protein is CASSSSPLQETQYF.

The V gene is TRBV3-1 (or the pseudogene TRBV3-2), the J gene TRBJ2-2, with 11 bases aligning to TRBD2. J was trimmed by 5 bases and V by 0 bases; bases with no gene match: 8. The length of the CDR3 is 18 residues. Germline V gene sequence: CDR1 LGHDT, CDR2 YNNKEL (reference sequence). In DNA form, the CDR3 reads TGTGCCAGCAGCCAAGATCGGGGACTAGCGGTCTCTACCGGGGAGCTGTTTTTT. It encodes CASSQDRGLAVSTGELFF.

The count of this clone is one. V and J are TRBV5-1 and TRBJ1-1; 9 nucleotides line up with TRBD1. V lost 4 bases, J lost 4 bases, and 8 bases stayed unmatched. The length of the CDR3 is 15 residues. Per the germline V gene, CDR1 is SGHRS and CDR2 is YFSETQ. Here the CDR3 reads CASSILGQGSTEAFF. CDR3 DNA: TGCGCCAGCAGCATCCTGGGACAGGGAAGCACTGAAGCTTTCTTT.

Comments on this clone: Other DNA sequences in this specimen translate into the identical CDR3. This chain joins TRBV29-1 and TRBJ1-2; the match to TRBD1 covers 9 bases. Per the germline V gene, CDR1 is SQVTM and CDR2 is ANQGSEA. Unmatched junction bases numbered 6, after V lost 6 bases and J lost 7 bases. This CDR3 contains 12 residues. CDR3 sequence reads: CSVGDRVGGYTF. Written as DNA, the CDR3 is TGCAGCGTAGGGGACAGGGTTGGTGGCTACACCTTC.

CDR3 in DNA: TGTGCCAGCGGACAGACTAGCGGGACGGAGACCCAGTACTTC. Translation gives CASGQTSGTETQYF. The chain is built from TRBV7-2 and TRBJ2-5; 11 nucleotides align to TRBD2. CDR3 length: 14 amino acids. Per the germline V gene, CDR1 is SGHTA and CDR2 is FQGNSA. Trimming took 8 bases from V and 5 from J; bases not matched to a gene: 7.

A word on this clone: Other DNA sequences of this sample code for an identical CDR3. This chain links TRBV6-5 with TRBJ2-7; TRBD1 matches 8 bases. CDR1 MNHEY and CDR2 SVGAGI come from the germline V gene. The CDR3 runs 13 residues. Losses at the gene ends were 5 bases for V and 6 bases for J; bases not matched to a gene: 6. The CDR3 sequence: CASSPGQGSEQYF. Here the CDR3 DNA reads TGTGCCAGCAGTCCTGGACAGGGCAGCGAGCAGTACTTC.

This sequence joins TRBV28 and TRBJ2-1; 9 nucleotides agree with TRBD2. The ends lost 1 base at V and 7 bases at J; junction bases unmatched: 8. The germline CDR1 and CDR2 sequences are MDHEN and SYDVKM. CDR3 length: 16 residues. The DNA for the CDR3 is TGTGCCAGCAGTTTATCCATAGCGGGAGTAAGAAATGAGCAGTTCTTC. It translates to CASSLSIAGVRNEQFF.

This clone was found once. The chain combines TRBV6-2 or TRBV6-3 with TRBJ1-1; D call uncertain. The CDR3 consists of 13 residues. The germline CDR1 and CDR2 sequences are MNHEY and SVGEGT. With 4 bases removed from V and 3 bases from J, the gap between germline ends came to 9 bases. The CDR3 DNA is TGTGCCAGCAGTTCCGAGGGATACACTGAAGCTTTCTTT. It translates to CASSSEGYTEAFF.

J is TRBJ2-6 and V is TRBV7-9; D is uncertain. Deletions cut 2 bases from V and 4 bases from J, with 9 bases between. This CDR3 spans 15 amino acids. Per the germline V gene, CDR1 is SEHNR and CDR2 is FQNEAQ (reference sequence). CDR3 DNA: TGTGCCAGCAGCTTATATGGCGGAGGGGCCAACGTCCTGACTTTC. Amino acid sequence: CASSLYGGGANVLTF.

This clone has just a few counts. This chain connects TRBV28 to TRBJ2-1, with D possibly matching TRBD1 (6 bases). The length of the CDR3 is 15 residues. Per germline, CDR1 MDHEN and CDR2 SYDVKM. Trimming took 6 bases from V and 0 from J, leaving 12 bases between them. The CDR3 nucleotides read TGTGCCAGCAGCTGGGGGCGGAGCTCCTACAATGAGCAGTTCTTC. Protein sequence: CASSWGRSSYNEQFF.

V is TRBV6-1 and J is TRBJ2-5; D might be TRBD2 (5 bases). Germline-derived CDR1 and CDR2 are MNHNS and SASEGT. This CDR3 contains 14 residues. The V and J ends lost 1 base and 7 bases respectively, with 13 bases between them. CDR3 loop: CASSEDRQSGTQYF. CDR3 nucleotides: TGTGCCAGCAGTGAAGATAGGCAGAGCGGGACCCAGTACTTC.

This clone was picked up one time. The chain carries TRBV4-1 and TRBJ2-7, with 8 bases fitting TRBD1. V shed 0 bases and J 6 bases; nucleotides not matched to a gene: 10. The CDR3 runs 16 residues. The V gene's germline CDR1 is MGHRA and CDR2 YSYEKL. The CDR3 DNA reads TGCGCCAGCAGCCAAGATATGCAGGGGGCATCTGGCGAGCAGTACTTC. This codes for CASSQDMQGASGEQYF.